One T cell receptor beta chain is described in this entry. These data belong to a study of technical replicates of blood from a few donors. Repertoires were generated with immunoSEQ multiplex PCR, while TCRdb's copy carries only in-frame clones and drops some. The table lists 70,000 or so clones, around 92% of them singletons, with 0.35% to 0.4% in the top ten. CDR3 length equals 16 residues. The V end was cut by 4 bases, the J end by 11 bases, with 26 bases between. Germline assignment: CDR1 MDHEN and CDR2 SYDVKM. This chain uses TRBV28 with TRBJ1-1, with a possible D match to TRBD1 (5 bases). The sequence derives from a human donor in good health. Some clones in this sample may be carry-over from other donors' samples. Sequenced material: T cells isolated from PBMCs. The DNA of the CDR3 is TGTGCCAGCAGTTCCCTTAGGACGGGTTGGGCAGGGCTGGCTTTCTTT. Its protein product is CASSSLRTGWAGLAFF.